This T cell receptor (beta chain) is drawn from a study of cytomegalovirus exposure and HLA in healthy donors. Germline V gene sequence: CDR1 MNHEY, CDR2 SVGAGI. The CDR3 length is 15 residues. V was cut by 8 bases and J by 6 bases, with 20 bases left in between. As regards this clone: Its antigen is as yet unknown.

Study results and caveats: About 87% or about 30% of the time was how often most TCR beta V segments were productive, according to an earlier analysis. Accurate HLA-A and HLA-B prediction from TCR beta sequences was reported for most subjects. Among CMV-associated TCR beta chains, most appeared HLA-restricted in a later analysis. Rarity held for most TCR sequences, but there were some public TCRs that occurred in many donors.

Primers: 60 Vbeta forward and 13 Jbeta reverse. The protocol was immunoSEQ multiplex PCR, while the TCRdb copy is restricted to in-frame clones and leaves out a portion. The data hold over 150,000 clones, with 60% to 80% observed a single time. The receptor was derived from a man aged 25-45 years in good health and CMV-seropositive. The sequenced material came from PBMCs. This chain links TRBV6-5 with TRBJ1-5; weak D call: TRBD1 (6 bases). The CDR3, as DNA: TGTGCCAGCGGAGCGTCGGGGGGCGTCGGTCAGCCCCAGCATTTT. As protein: CASGASGGVGQPQHF.